This entry describes one TCR beta chain. Its antigen is unidentified. Production of TCR beta cDNA relied on 5'RACE template switching with UMIs. One entry per CDR3 protein, without DNA, is what TCRdb gives after re-calling the 5' RACE reads. Listed are about 450,000 distinct CDR3 sequences; 7.3% falls within the top ten. The data were taken from a study of T cells expressing NK-cell markers. Study overall: It was sorted CD3+CD56-NKG2C+, CD3+CD56+NKG2C- and CD3+CD56+NKG2C+ T cells that provided the TCR beta repertoires. Study-wide results and caveats: Dominant NKG2C+ clonotypes were found to form about 1.0-7.5% of CD8+ T cells in about six donors. Similarly, these clonotypes led the CD3+CD56-NKG2C+ fraction as well in several donors.

Germline lookup yields CDR1 SQVTM and CDR2 ANQGSEA. The CDR3 covers 15 residues. The sample comprised blood T cells: a sorted CD56 or NKG2C T cell subset, CD4+ or CD8+ T cells, or bulk PBMC T cells (not recorded which). The chain combines TRBV29-1 with TRBJ2-2. The source is a woman between 18 and 70 years old in good health. CDR3 amino acids: CSVEDLRANTGELFF.